This TCR beta chain derives from a study of blood T cell repertoires in COVID-19. On the study more broadly: Samples representing acute and convalescent COVID-19 were sourced from the United States, Italy and Spain. Sample material is recorded as cDNA or gDNA derived from T cells, B-cell-depleted T cells, or PBMCs.

Original methodology: Amplification from reference gene primers served as the basis for estimated nucleated cell counts. Sequencing was performed with immunoSEQ multiplex PCR; in TCRdb, only in-frame clones are kept and a portion is missing. Clone size and the V and J calls come from that table; the DNA yielded D and trimming. Of 210,000 or so clones in the sample, 75% to 85% were seen once. Seattle's enrolled individuals joined amid active infection and were then monitored longitudinally. Source material: peripheral blood. The receptor was isolated from a man aged 45-65 years with COVID-19, enrolled during active disease.

CDR3 residues: CASSEGVLAYEQYF. CDR3 DNA: TGTGCCAGCAGTGAAGGCGTCTTAGCCTACGAGCAGTACTTC. The chain recombines TRBV2 with TRBJ2-7; D ambiguous. Germline values: CDR1 SNHLY, CDR2 FYNNEI. This CDR3 is built from 14 residues. Trimming took off 1 base at V and 2 bases at J, with 9 bases between the two ends.